The 11 T cell receptor beta chains given below trace back to one sample, sequenced in a study of blood T cell repertoires in COVID-19. TCRdb's table, derived via immunoSEQ multiplex PCR, lists solely in-frame clones and lacks some. Of some 220,000 clones listed, about 85% are singletons. The sample consisted of peripheral blood. These receptors all come from a woman aged 55-69 years with active or convalescent COVID-19.

This rearrangement joins TRBV5-1 to TRBJ2-2, with TRBD1 matching over 8 bases. Germline values: CDR1 SGHRS, CDR2 YFSETQ. After removal of 0 bases from V and 5 bases from J, the junction contained 6 bases not matched to a gene. The CDR3 consists of 16 residues. CDR3 in DNA: TGCGCCAGCAGCTTGGCCAGCAGGGGGCGGACCGGGGAGCTGTTTTTT. It translates to CASSLASRGRTGELFF.

The chain is built from TRBV7-8 and TRBJ1-1; D gene unclear. The V end lost 1 base, the J end lost 11 bases, and 11 bases lay between the germline ends. Germline CDR1 reads SGHVS; CDR2 reads FQNEAQ. There are 12 residues in the CDR3. Here the CDR3 DNA reads TGTGCCAGCAGCTTAGGGTTACTTGAGGCTTTCTTT. This translates into CASSLGLLEAFF. Full variable domain (rest looked up from reference TRBV7-8 and TRBJ1-1): GAGVSQSPRYKVAKRGQDVALRCDPISGHVSLFWYQQALGQGPEFLTYFQNEAQLDKSGLPSDRFFAERPEGSVSTLKIQRTQQEDSAVYLCASSLGLLEAFFGQGTRLTVV.

The chain employs TRBV3-1 (or the pseudogene TRBV3-2) and TRBJ1-4; 9 bases are shared with TRBD1. The CDR3 sequence is 17 residues long. The V segment lost 1 base and the J segment 8 bases; nucleotides outside the gene matches: 11. Germline values: CDR1 LGHDT, CDR2 YNNKEL (reference sequence). DNA of the CDR3: TGTGCCAGCAGCCAAGTCTTCTGGGGACAGGGTGAAGAAAAACTGTTTTTT. Its translation is CASSQVFWGQGEEKLFF.

The chain has TRBV10-1 and TRBJ1-1; 11 bases agree with TRBD1. The CDR3 spans 13 residues. Losses at the gene ends were 5 bases for V and 6 bases for J; bases not matched to a gene: 2. CDR1 is WNHNN, CDR2 SYGVQD, per germline (reference sequence). The DNA of the CDR3 is TGCGCCAGCAGTTCGGGACAGGGGGCTGAAGCTTTCTTT. This codes for CASSSGQGAEAFF.

This clone was observed a single time. This sequence joins TRBV6-6 and TRBJ1-2, with D perhaps TRBD1 (6 bases). There are 16 residues in the CDR3. CDR1 MNHNY and CDR2 SVGAGI come from the germline V gene (reference sequence). The V and J ends lost 6 bases and 1 base respectively, with 18 bases between them. The CDR3, as DNA: TGTGCCAGCAGCCTCCCCGGACAGAGATTTAACTATGGCTACACCTTC. Translation: CASSLPGQRFNYGYTF.

This chain uses TRBV19 with TRBJ2-1; 7 positions agree with TRBD1. V shed 4 bases and J 6 bases; nucleotides not matched to a gene: 6. The CDR3 has 14 amino acids. Germline V gene data show CDR1 as LNHDA and CDR2 as SQIVND (reference sequence). The CDR3 DNA reads as TGTGCCAGTAGTACGACCGGGACAGCCAATGAGCAGTTCTTC. It codes for CASSTTGTANEQFF.

The chain uses TRBV28 and TRBJ2-5; tentatively, D is TRBD1 (5 bases). This CDR3 is built from 14 residues. Germline V CDR1 and CDR2: MDHEN, SYDVKM. Trimming stripped 3 bases from V and 5 bases from J, with 13 bases between. The CDR3 bases are TGTGCCAGCAGTTTCTCTTCAGGGCGGGAGACCCAGTACTTC. Amino acids: CASSFSSGRETQYF.

V gene TRBV6-5 combines with J gene TRBJ1-1; the D is unclear. Deletions cut 5 bases from V and 4 bases from J, with 5 bases between. The CDR3 length is 11 residues. Germline lookup yields CDR1 MNHEY and CDR2 SVGAGI. CDR3 nucleotides: TGTGCCAGCAGTACGGGCACTGAAGCTTTCTTT. Its translation: CASSTGTEAFF.

The chain carries TRBV3-1 (or the pseudogene TRBV3-2) and TRBJ2-4; 10 bases are shared with TRBD2. The ends lost 4 bases at V and 7 bases at J; junction bases unmatched: 4. This CDR3 has 14 residues. The V gene's germline CDR1 is LGHDT and CDR2 YNNKEL (reference sequence). Here the CDR3 DNA reads TGTGCCAGCAGCCCCCGGACTAGCGGCAACATTCAGTACTTC. Translating it yields CASSPRTSGNIQYF.

The sample holds a few counts of this clone. CDR3 coding DNA: TGCGCCAGCAGCTCACAGGGGGGGAGCTCCTACGAGCAGTACTTC. This sequence encodes CASSSQGGSSYEQYF. The chain combines TRBV5-1 with TRBJ2-7; TRBD1 is a possible D gene (8 bases). CDR1 SGHRS and CDR2 YFSETQ come from the germline V gene. Deletions cut 3 bases from V and 0 bases from J, with 13 bases between. The CDR3 is made up of 15 amino acids.

This clone has just one count. This chain links TRBV5-1 with TRBJ1-1; D unclear. The ends were cut back, 4 bases at V and 4 bases at J, with 17 bases in the middle. The CDR3 loop spans 15 amino acids. Per germline, CDR1 SGHRS and CDR2 YFSETQ. This CDR3 reads CASSPSMVSGTEAFF. The CDR3 region has the DNA TGCGCCAGCAGCCCCAGTATGGTGTCGGGCACTGAAGCTTTCTTT.